Below, 11 T cell receptor beta chains from the same sample are listed, as sequenced in a study of T cells in Graves' hyperthyroidism and ophthalmopathy. Researchers amplified the TCR beta CDR3 regions from RNA transcripts. The HTBI primer set drove a first-round RT-PCR of the TCR CDR3. TCRdb processed the multiplex PCR reads anew with MiXCR; each CDR3 protein has one entry. In the table there are hundreds of thousands of distinct CDR3 sequences, under 15% of which are singletons. Source material: blood. The receptors come from a woman in her thirties or forties with Graves' ophthalmopathy.

This clonotype was detected many times. The chain recombines TRBV28 with TRBJ1-5; 7 nucleotides agree with TRBD1. The CDR3 sequence is 16 residues long. The germline CDR1 and CDR2 sequences are MDHEN and SYDVKM. V dropped 8 bases and J dropped 2; count of bases not matched to a gene: 12. The CDR3 sequence is CASRPSQDRGNQPQHF. In nucleotides, the CDR3 is TGTGCCAGCCGCCCGAGCCAAGACAGGGGCAATCAGCCCCAGCATTTT.

The table lists this clonotype with many counts. The chain links TRBV19 to TRBJ2-2; D assignment may be TRBD1 or TRBD2 (5 bases each). This CDR3 is built from 14 residues. V lost 6 bases and J lost 5, with 13 bases in between. From germline, CDR1 is LNHDA and CDR2 SQIVND (reference sequence). The chain's CDR3 is CASRRGAETGELFF. DNA for the CDR3: TGTGCCAGTAGAAGGGGAGCTGAGACCGGGGAGCTGTTTTTT.

Ten or more counts support this clonotype. The rearrangement joins TRBV15 to TRBJ1-1; TRBD1 matches at 10 bases. The J segment lost 4 bases and the V segment lost 5 bases, leaving 16 bases of the junction unmatched. The CDR3 runs to 18 residues. CDR1 is LNHNV, CDR2 YYDKDF, per germline (reference sequence). CDR3 in amino acids: CATSLHLDRGTASTEAFF. The CDR3 DNA follows: TGTGCCACCAGCCTACACTTGGACAGGGGGACGGCGAGCACTGAAGCTTTCTTT.

On this clonotype: Possible read error: a much larger clone is one base away. The V and J genes are TRBV2 and TRBJ1-3; D unresolved. Per germline, CDR1 SNHLY and CDR2 FYNNEI. The CDR3 contains 14 residues. Trimming stripped 11 bases from V and 2 bases from J, with 16 bases between. In DNA, the CDR3 is TGTGCCGGCAACCTTCGGGAGGCTGGAAACACCATATATTTT. Protein: CAGNLREAGNTIYF.

This clonotype was observed at least ten times. CDR3 sequence reads: CASSRDSLSNQPQHF. The CDR3 DNA reads as TGTGCCAGCAGTCGGGACAGCCTTAGCAATCAGCCCCAGCATTTT. This sequence joins TRBV12-3 or TRBV12-4 and TRBJ1-5; 7 bases align to TRBD1. The CDR3 sequence is 15 residues long. Trimming at V came to 5 bases and at J to 0 bases, leaving 4 bases not matched to a gene.

This clonotype was counted a few times. The chain employs TRBV15 and TRBJ2-2; D gene uncertain. This CDR3 contains 16 residues. With 3 bases removed from V and 7 bases from J, the gap between germline ends came to 18 bases. The germline V gene has CDR1 LNHNV and CDR2 YYDKDF (reference sequence). CDR3 protein: CATSRSDAWWNGELFF. The DNA for the CDR3 is TGTGCCACCAGCAGGTCCGACGCGTGGTGGAACGGGGAGCTGTTTTTT.

This clonotype was counted at least ten times. This chain connects TRBV11-2 to TRBJ2-3, with D uncertain. Looked up from germline, CDR1 is SGHAT and CDR2 is FQNNGV. The CDR3 is made up of 13 amino acids. The V end was cut by 5 bases, the J end by 2 bases, with 8 bases between. The CDR3, as DNA: TGTGCCAGCAGCCCCAGTCCCACAGATACGCAGTATTTT. Amino acids: CASSPSPTDTQYF.

This chain connects TRBV4-3 to TRBJ2-6; no clear D. Germline V gene data show CDR1 as LGHNA and CDR2 as YSLEER. The CDR3 runs to 16 residues. V was cut by 1 base and J by 2 bases, with 9 bases left in between. CDR3 in amino acids: CASSQGIQAGANVLTF. The CDR3 region has the DNA TGCGCCAGCAGCCAAGGGATTCAGGCTGGGGCCAACGTCCTGACTTTC.

This clonotype was detected many times. CDR3 DNA sequence: TGTGCCAGCAGCCTCAGGGGTTGGGGCTACACCTTC. This sequence encodes CASSLRGWGYTF. V is TRBV7-2 and J is TRBJ1-2; TRBD1 is a possible D gene (6 bases). V lost 5 bases and J 8 bases, leaving 12 bases between the germline ends. This CDR3 comprises 12 residues. Germline V gene lookup returns CDR1 SGHTA and CDR2 FQGNSA.

The sample holds many counts of this clonotype. The chain combines TRBV10-3 with TRBJ2-7; 7 nucleotides agree with TRBD2. The CDR3 is 16 amino acids. Germline loops: CDR1 ENHRY, CDR2 SYGVKD. J lost 0 bases, V lost 2 bases, and 7 bases had no gene match. CDR3 amino acids: CAISEGGLAVSYEQYF. The CDR3 DNA reads as TGTGCCATCAGTGAGGGAGGTCTAGCGGTCTCCTACGAGCAGTACTTC.

This clonotype was detected many times. The V gene is TRBV7-2, the J gene TRBJ2-3; TRBD1 matches 10 bases. The CDR3 totals 14 residues. In germline, CDR1 is SGHTA, CDR2 FQGNSA. V lost 5 bases, J lost 8 bases, and 7 bases stayed unmatched. The CDR3, as DNA: TGTGCCAGCAGCAAGGGACAGGGGAAGGGTACGCAGTATTTT. The encoded protein is CASSKGQGKGTQYF.